This T cell receptor beta chain emerged from a study of early T cells in non-severe SARS-CoV-2 infection. Whole-study context: Sequenced material consisted of bulk RNA (from unsorted whole blood), and chains were unpaired.

Overall study findings and caveats: Comparison of clonotypes with VDJdb favored anti-spike CD8 responses while missing private and CD4 specificities.

This clonotype has more than one count but fewer than ten. Antigen: not known. V gave up 5 bases and J gave up 0 bases, with 11 bases separating them. The CDR3 is 14 residues long. Germline loops: CDR1 SGHAT, CDR2 FQNNGV. TCRdb ran MiXCR on the 5' RACE reads and lists one entry per CDR3 protein. The table lists about 46,000 distinct CDR3 sequences, approximately 5.1% of them singletons. The sample here was whole blood, taken at baseline. The V and J genes are TRBV11-2 and TRBJ2-7, with D possibly being TRBD1 (6 bases). This TCR was sampled from an adult who was a healthcare worker with PCR-confirmed SARS-CoV-2 infection or an uninfected control (not recorded which). The CDR3 nucleotides read TGTGCCAGCAGCGCGGACAGTAGCTCCTACGAGCAGTACTTC. Protein sequence: CASSADSSSYEQYF.